This section outlines one TCR beta chain sequence together with its context. Its antigen remains unidentified. The germline CDR1 and CDR2 sequences are MDHEN and SYDVKM. The CDR3 contains 15 residues. The V segment lost 1 base and the J segment 2 bases; nucleotides outside the gene matches: 2. These data come from a study of graft-versus-host responses after intestinal transplantation. About the research overall: The transplants performed in recipients were multivisceral, liver-intestinal, or isolated intestinal. After anti-thymocyte globulin induction, recipients took tacrolimus and steroids for around three years.

Clones were read by immunoSEQ multiplex PCR, and TCRdb kept only the in-frame ones, dropping some. The table has approximately 100,000 clones, roughly 93% seen once. The rearrangement links TRBV28 to TRBJ2-5, with TRBD1 identical over 9 bases. Sequencing was performed on unstimulated CD8+ T cells sorted from spleen or lymph node cells, taken before intestinal transplant. This TCR was sampled from a human donor who received an intestinal transplant. The CDR3 DNA is TGTGCCAGCAGTTTATACAGGGGGCTTCAAGAGACCCAGTACTTC. It translates to CASSLYRGLQETQYF. The whole variable domain, remainder taken from reference TRBV28 and TRBJ2-5, is DVKVTQSSRYLVKRTGEKVFLECVQDMDHENMFWYRQDPGLGLRLIYFSYDVKMKEKGDIPEGYSVSREKKERFSLILESASTNQTSMYLCASSLYRGLQETQYFGPGTRLLVL.